The T cell receptor (beta chain) described here comes from a study of shared clonotypes between healthy human individuals. Evenly divided among several immunoSEQ plates was the genomic DNA of each subset. Data came from immunoSEQ multiplex PCR; TCRdb stores just in-frame clones and leaves some out. Found here are over 850,000 clones, about 80% of them singletons; the top ten hold about 0.52%. This sequence originates from a man aged 18 to 29 in good health. Some clones in this sample may be carry-over from other donors' samples. Sequencing input: memory CD4+ T cells from PBMCs. This sample's subset: CD45RA-negative fraction.

For the CDR3, the DNA is TGTGCCAGCAAAGCCACAGGATACAATGAGCAGTTCTTC. This translates into CASKATGYNEQFF. The chain combines TRBV6-5 with TRBJ2-1; TRBD1 might be the D (5 bases). The germline gives CDR1 MNHEY, CDR2 SVGAGI. V was cut by 7 bases and J by 4 bases, with 11 bases left in between. The CDR3 sequence is 13 residues long.